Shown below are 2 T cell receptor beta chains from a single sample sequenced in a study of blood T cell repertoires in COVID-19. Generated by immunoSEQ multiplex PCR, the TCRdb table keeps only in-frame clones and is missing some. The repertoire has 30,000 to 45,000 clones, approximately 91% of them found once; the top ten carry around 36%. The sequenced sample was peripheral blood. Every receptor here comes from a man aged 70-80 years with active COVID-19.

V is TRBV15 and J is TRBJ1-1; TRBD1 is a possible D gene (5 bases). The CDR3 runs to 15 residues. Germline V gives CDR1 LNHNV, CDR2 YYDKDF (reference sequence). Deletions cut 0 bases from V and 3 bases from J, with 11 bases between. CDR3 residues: CATSREGTPYTEAFF. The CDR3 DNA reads TGTGCCACCAGCAGAGAGGGGACTCCCTACACTGAAGCTTTCTTT.

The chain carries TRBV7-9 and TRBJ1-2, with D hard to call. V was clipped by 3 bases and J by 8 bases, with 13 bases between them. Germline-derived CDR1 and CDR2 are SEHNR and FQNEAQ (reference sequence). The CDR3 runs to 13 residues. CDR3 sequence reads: CASSFSGIEGYTF. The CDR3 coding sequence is TGTGCCAGCAGCTTTTCGGGAATCGAGGGCTACACCTTC.